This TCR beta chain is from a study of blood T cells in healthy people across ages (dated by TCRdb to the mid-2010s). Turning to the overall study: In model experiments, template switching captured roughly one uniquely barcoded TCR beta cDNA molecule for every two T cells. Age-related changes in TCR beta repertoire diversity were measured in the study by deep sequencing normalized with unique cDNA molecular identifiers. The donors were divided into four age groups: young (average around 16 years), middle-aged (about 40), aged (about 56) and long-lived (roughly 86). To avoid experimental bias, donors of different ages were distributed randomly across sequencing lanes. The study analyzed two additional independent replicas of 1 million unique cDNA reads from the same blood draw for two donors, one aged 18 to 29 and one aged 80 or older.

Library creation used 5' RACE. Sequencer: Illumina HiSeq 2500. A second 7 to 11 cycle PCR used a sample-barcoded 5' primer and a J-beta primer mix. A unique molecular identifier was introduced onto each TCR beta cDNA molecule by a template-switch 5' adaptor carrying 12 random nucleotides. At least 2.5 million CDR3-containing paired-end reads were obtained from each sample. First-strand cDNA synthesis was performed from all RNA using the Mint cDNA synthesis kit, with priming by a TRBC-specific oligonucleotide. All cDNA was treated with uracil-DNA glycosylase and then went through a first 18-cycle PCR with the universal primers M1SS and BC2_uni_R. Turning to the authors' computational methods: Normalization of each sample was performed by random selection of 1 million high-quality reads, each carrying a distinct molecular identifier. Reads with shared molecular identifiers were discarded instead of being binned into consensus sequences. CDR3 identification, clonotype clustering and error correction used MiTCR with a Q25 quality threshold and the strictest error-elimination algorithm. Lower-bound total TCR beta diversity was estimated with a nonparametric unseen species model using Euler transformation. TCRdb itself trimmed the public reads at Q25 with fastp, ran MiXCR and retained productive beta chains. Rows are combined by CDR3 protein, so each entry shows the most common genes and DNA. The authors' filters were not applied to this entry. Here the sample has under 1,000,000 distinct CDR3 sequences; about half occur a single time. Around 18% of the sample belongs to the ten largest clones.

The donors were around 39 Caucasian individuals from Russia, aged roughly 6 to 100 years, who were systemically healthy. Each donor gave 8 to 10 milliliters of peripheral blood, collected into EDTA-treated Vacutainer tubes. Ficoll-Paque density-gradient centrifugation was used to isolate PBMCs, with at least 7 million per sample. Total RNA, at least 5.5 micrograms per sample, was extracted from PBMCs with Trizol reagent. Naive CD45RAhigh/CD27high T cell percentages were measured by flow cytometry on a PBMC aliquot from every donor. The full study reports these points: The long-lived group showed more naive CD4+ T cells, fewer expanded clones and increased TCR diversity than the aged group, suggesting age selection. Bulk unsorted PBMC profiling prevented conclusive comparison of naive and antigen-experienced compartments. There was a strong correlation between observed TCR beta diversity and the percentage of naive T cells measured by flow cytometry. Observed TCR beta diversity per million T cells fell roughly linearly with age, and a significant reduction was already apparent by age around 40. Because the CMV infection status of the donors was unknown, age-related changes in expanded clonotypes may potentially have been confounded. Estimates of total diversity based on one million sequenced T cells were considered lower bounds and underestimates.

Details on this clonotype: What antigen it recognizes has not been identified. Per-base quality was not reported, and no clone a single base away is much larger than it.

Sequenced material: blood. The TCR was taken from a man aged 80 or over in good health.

DNA sequence: TGCAGCGTTACCGGGTTAGAAAATGAAAAACTGTTTTTT. The resulting protein is CSVTGLENEKLFF. The chain links TRBV29-1 with TRBJ1-4; too little of a D gene remains to name it. The CDR3 has 13 amino acids, counting the end cysteine and phenylalanine. Only the CDR3 part of the read is kept: 39 bases, read in frame from the first base. At the junction V is shortened by 5 bases and J by 5 bases, with 12 bases in between. The CDR1 and CDR2 encoded by the germline V gene are SQVTM and ANQGSEA. The variable domain in full, with residues beyond the CDR3 obtained from the reference TRBV29-1 and TRBJ1-4 genes, is SAVISQKPSRDICQRGTSLTIQCQVDSQVTMMFWYRQQPGQSLTLIATANQGSEATYESGFVIDKFPISRPNLTFSTLTVSNMSPEDSSIYLCSVTGLENEKLFFGSGTQLSVL.